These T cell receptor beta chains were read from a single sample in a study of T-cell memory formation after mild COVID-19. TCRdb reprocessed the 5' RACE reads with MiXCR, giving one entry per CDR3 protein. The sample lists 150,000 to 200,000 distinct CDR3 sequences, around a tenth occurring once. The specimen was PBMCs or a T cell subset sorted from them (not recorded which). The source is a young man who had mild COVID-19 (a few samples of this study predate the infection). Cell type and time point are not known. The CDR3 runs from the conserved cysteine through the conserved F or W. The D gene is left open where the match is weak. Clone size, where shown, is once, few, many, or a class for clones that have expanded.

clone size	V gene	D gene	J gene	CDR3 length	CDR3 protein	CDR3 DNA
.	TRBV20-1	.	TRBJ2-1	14	CSAEDPSSYNEQFF	TGCAGTGCTGAGGACCCCAGCTCCTACAATGAGCAGTTCTTC
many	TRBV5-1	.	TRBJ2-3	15	CASSLERTSTDTQYF	TGCGCCAGCAGCCTCGAGCGCACCAGCACAGATACGCAGTATTTT
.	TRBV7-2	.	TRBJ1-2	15	CASSFLGTGNYGYTF	TGTGCCAGCAGCTTTCTCGGGACCGGGAACTATGGCTACACCTTC
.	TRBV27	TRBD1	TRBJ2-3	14	CASQRTGSTDTQYF	TGTGCCAGCCAACGGACAGGTAGCACAGATACGCAGTATTTT
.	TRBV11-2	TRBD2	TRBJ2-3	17	CASSPSTLAGGHDTQYF	TGTGCCAGCAGCCCCTCGACCCTAGCGGGGGGCCACGATACGCAGTATTTT
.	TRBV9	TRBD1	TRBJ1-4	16	CASSDRTGVGNEKLFF	TGTGCCAGCAGCGATCGAACAGGGGTCGGTAATGAAAAACTGTTTTTT
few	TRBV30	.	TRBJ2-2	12	CAWSRSTGELFF	TGTGCCTGGAGTCGATCCACCGGGGAGCTGTTTTTT
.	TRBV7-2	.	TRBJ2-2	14	CASSLGAGFAELFF	TGTGCCAGCAGCTTAGGGGCGGGGTTTGCGGAGCTGTTTTTT
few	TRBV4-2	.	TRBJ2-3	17	CASNHGATGDSTDTQYF	TGTGCCTCAAACCACGGGGCAACGGGGGATAGCACAGATACGCAGTATTTT
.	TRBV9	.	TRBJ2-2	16	CASSVVPGANTGELFF	TGTGCCAGCAGCGTAGTTCCGGGGGCCAACACCGGGGAGCTGTTTTTT
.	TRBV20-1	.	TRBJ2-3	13	CSATRSSTDTQYF	TGCAGTGCTACTAGATCTAGCACAGATACGCAGTATTTT
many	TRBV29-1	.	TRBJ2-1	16	CSVGQPAGQIYNEQFF	TGCAGCGTTGGTCAGCCCGCGGGACAGATTTACAATGAGCAGTTCTTC
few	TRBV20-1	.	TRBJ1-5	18	CSARPPGHRLQGNQPQHF	TGCAGTGCTCGACCACCGGGACACCGCCTTCAAGGCAATCAGCCCCAGCATTTT
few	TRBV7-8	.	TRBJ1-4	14	CASSQGSGYEKLFF	TGTGCCAGCAGCCAGGGCTCGGGATATGAAAAACTGTTTTTT
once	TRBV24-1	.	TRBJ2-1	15	CATSDSERAASEKFF	TGTGCCACCAGTGATTCTGAGAGGGCGGCGTCCGAGAAGTTCTTC
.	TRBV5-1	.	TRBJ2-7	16	CASSGAEMGYSYEQYF	TGCGCCAGCAGCGGGGCAGAAATGGGATACTCCTACGAGCAGTACTTC
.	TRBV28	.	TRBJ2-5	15	CASTRDGEPQETQYF	TGTGCCAGCACCCGGGACGGGGAGCCCCAAGAGACCCAGTACTTC
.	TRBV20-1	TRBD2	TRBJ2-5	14	CSALSGGAGETQYF	TGCAGTGCTTTAAGCGGGGGGGCCGGTGAGACCCAGTACTTC
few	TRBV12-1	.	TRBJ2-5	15	CASRLLDDVRETQYF	TGTGCCAGCAGACTATTAGACGACGTGAGGGAGACCCAGTACTTC
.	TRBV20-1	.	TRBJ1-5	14	CSASHPDPGEPQHF	TGCAGTGCTAGCCACCCGGACCCGGGGGAGCCCCAGCATTTT
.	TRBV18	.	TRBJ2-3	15	CASSPPSQSTDTQYF	TGTGCCAGCTCACCACCGTCACAAAGCACAGATACGCAGTATTTT
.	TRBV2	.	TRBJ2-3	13	CASSLTRMDTQYF	TGTGCCAGCAGCTTAACTAGGATGGATACGCAGTATTTT
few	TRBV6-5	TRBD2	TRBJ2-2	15	CASSYLAGSPGELFF	TGTGCCAGCAGTTATCTAGCGGGCTCCCCCGGGGAGCTGTTTTTT
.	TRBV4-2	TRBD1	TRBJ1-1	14	CASSRDRAGTEAFF	TGTGCCAGCAGCCGAGACAGGGCCGGCACTGAAGCTTTCTTT
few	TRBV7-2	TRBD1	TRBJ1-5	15	CASTPRGQGNQPQHF	TGTGCCAGCACCCCCCGGGGACAGGGCAATCAGCCCCAGCATTTT
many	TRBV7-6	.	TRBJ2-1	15	CASSPGGGSYNEQFF	TGTGCCAGCAGCCCAGGAGGGGGGTCCTACAATGAGCAGTTCTTC
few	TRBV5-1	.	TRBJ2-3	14	CASSGQGSTDTQYF	TGCGCCAGCAGCGGTCAGGGAAGCACAGATACGCAGTATTTT
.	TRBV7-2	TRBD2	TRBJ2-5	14	CASSQGTSQETQYF	TGTGCCAGCAGCCAAGGGACTAGCCAAGAGACCCAGTACTTC
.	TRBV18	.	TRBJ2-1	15	CASSPPGGPNNEQFF	TGTGCCAGCTCACCACCGGGGGGACCTAACAATGAGCAGTTCTTC
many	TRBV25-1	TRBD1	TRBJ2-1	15	CATQGRTGSHNEQFF	TGTGCCACCCAGGGGAGGACAGGGTCACACAATGAGCAGTTCTTC
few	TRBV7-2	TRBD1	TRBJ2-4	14	CASSHGQGRDIQYF	TGTGCCAGCAGTCACGGACAGGGCCGGGACATTCAGTACTTC
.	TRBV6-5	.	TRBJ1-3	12	CASTSAGNTIYF	TGTGCCAGCACGTCAGCTGGAAACACCATATATTTT
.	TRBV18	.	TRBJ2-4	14	CASSAGTRGNIQYF	TGTGCCAGCTCTGCCGGGACAAGGGGCAACATTCAGTACTTC
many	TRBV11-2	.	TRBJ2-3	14	CASSLGRGSDTQYF	TGTGCCAGCAGCTTAGGTAGGGGGTCAGATACGCAGTATTTT
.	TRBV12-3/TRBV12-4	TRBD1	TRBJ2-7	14	CASTRTGEGSEQYF	TGTGCCAGCACTAGGACAGGGGAGGGTAGCGAGCAGTACTTC
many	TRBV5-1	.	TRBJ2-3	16	CASSLGSSVAPDTQYF	TGCGCCAGCAGCTTGGGATCTAGCGTCGCCCCAGATACGCAGTATTTT
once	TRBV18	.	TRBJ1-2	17	CASSPRGRGTNNYGYTF	TGTGCCAGCTCACCACGCGGGAGGGGCACAAATAACTATGGCTACACCTTC
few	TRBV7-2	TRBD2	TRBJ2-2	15	CASSLSGGAPGELFF	TGTGCCAGCAGCTTGAGCGGGGGGGCCCCCGGGGAGCTGTTTTTT
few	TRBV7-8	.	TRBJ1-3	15	CASSPNGVSGNTIYF	TGTGCCAGCAGCCCCAATGGGGTATCTGGAAACACCATATATTTT
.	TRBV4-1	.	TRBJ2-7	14	CASSQFVPSPRRYF	TGCGCCAGCAGCCAATTCGTCCCAAGCCCGAGGAGGTACTTC
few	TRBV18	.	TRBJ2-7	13	CASGFGGAYEQYF	TGTGCCAGCGGTTTTGGAGGGGCCTACGAGCAGTACTTC
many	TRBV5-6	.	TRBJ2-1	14	CASSLRDYALRAFF	TGTGCCAGCAGCTTGAGGGATTATGCCCTAAGAGCGTTCTTC
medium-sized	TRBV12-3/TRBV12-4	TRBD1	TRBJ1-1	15	CASTRPGQGENEAFF	TGTGCCAGCACCAGGCCCGGACAGGGTGAAAATGAAGCTTTCTTT
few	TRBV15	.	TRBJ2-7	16	CATSRDLGRGSYEQYF	TGTGCCACCAGCAGAGACTTGGGAAGGGGGTCCTACGAGCAGTACTTC
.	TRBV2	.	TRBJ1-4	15	CASSREGQGGEKLFF	TGTGCCAGCAGTCGCGAGGGGCAGGGCGGAGAAAAACTGTTTTTT
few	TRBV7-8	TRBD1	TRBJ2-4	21	CASSLLPSFGQGTVSKNIQYF	TGTGCCAGCAGCTTACTCCCCTCTTTTGGACAGGGAACAGTTTCCAAAAACATTCAGTACTTC
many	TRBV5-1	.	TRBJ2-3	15	CASSPPAGSTDTQYF	TGCGCCAGCAGCCCCCCGGCGGGTAGCACAGATACGCAGTATTTT
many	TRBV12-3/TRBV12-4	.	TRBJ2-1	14	CASSSGRGHNEQFF	TGTGCCAGCAGCTCCGGGCGGGGACACAATGAGCAGTTCTTC
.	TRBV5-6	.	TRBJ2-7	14	CASSVVGRGHEQYF	TGTGCCAGCAGCGTAGTGGGTCGGGGCCACGAGCAGTACTTC
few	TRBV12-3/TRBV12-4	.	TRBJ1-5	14	CASSFARTYQPQHF	TGTGCCAGCAGTTTCGCCAGAACCTATCAGCCCCAGCATTTT
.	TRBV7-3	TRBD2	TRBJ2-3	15	CASSLLAGLTDTQYF	TGTGCCAGCAGCCTCCTAGCGGGACTCACAGATACGCAGTATTTT
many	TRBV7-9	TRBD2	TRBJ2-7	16	CASSGGGAGAAYEQYF	TGTGCCAGCAGCGGAGGGGGAGCGGGGGCGGCCTACGAGCAGTACTTC
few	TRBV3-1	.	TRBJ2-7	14	CASSQQGGPYEQYF	TGTGCCAGCAGCCAGCAGGGAGGACCCTACGAGCAGTACTTC
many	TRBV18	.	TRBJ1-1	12	CASSPEQGRAFF	TGTGCCAGCTCACCTGAACAGGGTCGCGCTTTCTTT
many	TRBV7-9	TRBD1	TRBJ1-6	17	CASRSPATGSENSPLHF	TGTGCCAGCAGATCTCCGGCGACAGGGTCGGAGAATTCACCCCTCCACTTT
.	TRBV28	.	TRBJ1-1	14	CASSLPWEGTEAFF	TGTGCCAGCAGTCTCCCTTGGGAGGGAACTGAAGCTTTCTTT
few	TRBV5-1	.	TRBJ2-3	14	CASSGGRLTDTQYF	TGCGCCAGCAGTGGGGGTAGGCTCACAGATACGCAGTATTTT
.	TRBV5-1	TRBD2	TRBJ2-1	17	CASSPTKTSGSYNEQFF	TGCGCCAGCAGCCCTACAAAGACTAGCGGAAGTTACAATGAGCAGTTCTTC
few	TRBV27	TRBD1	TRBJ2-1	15	CASSLSDRGLNEQFF	TGTGCCAGCAGTTTATCGGACAGGGGACTAAATGAGCAGTTCTTC
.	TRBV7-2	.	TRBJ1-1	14	CASSPPPDSSEAFF	TGTGCCAGCAGCCCTCCCCCAGACAGCTCTGAAGCTTTCTTT